This T cell receptor beta chain appears in the sequencing data of a study of CD8+ T cells in alopecia areata. Study details: Those patients who were treated received oral tofacitinib, which was given at 5 to 10 mg twice daily for moderate-to-severe alopecia areata. Study results and caveats: In patients, TCRs were shared less clearly than in mice, and HLA may possibly be involved.

The sample holds a few counts of this clone. Its antigen is unidentified. Isolated RNA was reverse transcribed into cDNA used as the sequencing template. Profiled with immunoSEQ multiplex PCR; TCRdb holds only in-frame clones, not every one. The sample has some 170,000 clones, approximately 70% seen once. The CDR3 contains 15 residues. With 10 bases clipped from V and 3 bases from J, the junction kept 12 bases outside the gene matches. Germline V gene sequence: CDR1 SNHLY, CDR2 FYNNEI. Sequencing used CD8+ T cells sorted from blood, obtained at week 0. The V call is TRBV2, the J call TRBJ1-5, with 7 bases lining up with TRBD1. This receptor was identified in a human donor with alopecia areata. The CDR3 here is CATSTGELINQPQHF. Written as DNA, the CDR3 is TGTGCCACTTCCACAGGGGAGTTAATCAATCAGCCCCAGCATTTT.